The next 18 T cell receptor beta chains were all read from a single sample in a study of blood T cells in healthy people across ages. It was with a sample-barcoded 5' primer and a J-beta primer mix that a second PCR of roughly 6 to 12 cycles was run. TCRdb processed the 5' RACE reads anew with MiXCR; each CDR3 protein has one entry. The sample gives 1.2 million to 1.5 million distinct CDR3 sequences, 42% of which show up once; 6.5% to 10% is in the top ten. The sample consisted of blood. All receptors come from a woman between 18 and 30 years old in good health.

V usage is TRBV25-1 and J usage is TRBJ2-1, with 7 bases that match TRBD2. The CDR3 is made up of 15 amino acids. CDR1 MGHDK and CDR2 SYGVNS come from the germline V gene. With V trimmed by 6 bases and J by 6 bases, 11 bases remained unmatched. As DNA, the CDR3 is TGTGCCAGCAGGCGATCGCCCGGGGGGTTCAATGAGCAGTTCTTC. This encodes CASRRSPGGFNEQFF.

The chain employs TRBV6-6 and TRBJ2-6; D possibly corresponds to TRBD1 (5 bases). The germline CDR1 and CDR2 sequences are MNHNY and SVGAGI (reference sequence). V was trimmed by 10 bases and J by 0 bases, leaving 16 bases between them. The CDR3 has 16 residues. The CDR3 spells CATQTGPSSGANVLTF. Written as DNA, the CDR3 is TGTGCCACCCAAACAGGCCCTAGCTCTGGGGCCAACGTCCTGACTTTC.

This clonotype was found once. The chain combines TRBV2 with TRBJ1-2; D not resolved. Trimming cost V 3 bases and J 4 bases, with 15 bases left between them. CDR1 is SNHLY, CDR2 FYNNEI, per germline. This CDR3 is built from 15 residues. CDR3 bases: TGTGCCAGCAGTGAGGGTGTCATTCCTGGCTATGGCTACACCTTC. Protein product: CASSEGVIPGYGYTF.

The chain links TRBV5-5 to TRBJ2-1, with D perhaps TRBD2 (7 bases). The V gene's germline CDR1 is SGHKS and CDR2 YYEKEE (reference sequence). The CDR3 has 13 amino acids. V shed 4 bases and J shed 13 bases, with 18 bases lying between them. CDR3 DNA: TGTGCCAGCAGCCCAGAAGGGGGGGAAAGACAGTTCTTC. It codes for CASSPEGGERQFF.

This clonotype was counted between two and nine times. The chain carries TRBV12-3 or TRBV12-4 and TRBJ2-6; no definite D call. This CDR3 is built from 16 residues. Trimming shortened V by 6 bases and J by 1 base, and 13 bases separated the two germline ends. CDR3 nucleotide sequence: TGTGCCAGCAGGCCCCCCCGGGTTTCTGGGGCCAACGTCCTGACTTTC. Its protein is CASRPPRVSGANVLTF.

This clonotype was detected ten times or more. This chain links TRBV12-3 or TRBV12-4 with TRBJ2-7; TRBD2 aligns across 12 bases. The CDR3 covers 14 residues. V lost 6 bases and J lost 3; bases outside the gene matches: 3. The CDR3 DNA reads TGTGCCAGCAGCTTGACTAGCGGGAGCTACGAGCAGTACTTC. This gives the protein CASSLTSGSYEQYF.

This clonotype was seen just once. The chain combines TRBV2 with TRBJ2-1; 10 bases are a match to TRBD2. The CDR3 is made up of 15 amino acids. J lost 0 bases, V lost 10 bases, and 6 bases had no gene match. Germline loops: CDR1 SNHLY, CDR2 FYNNEI. The CDR3 DNA follows: TGTGCCACTAATAGCGGGGGGAGCTCCTACAATGAGCAGTTCTTC. Protein sequence: CATNSGGSSYNEQFF.

This chain connects TRBV2 to TRBJ2-3; 8 nucleotides line up with TRBD2. This CDR3 is built from 19 residues. Germline loops: CDR1 SNHLY, CDR2 FYNNEI. After removal of 6 bases from V and 2 bases from J, the junction contained 19 bases not matched to a gene. CDR3 residues: CASRAGMGREGRVTDTQYF. For the CDR3, the DNA is TGTGCCAGCAGGGCCGGGATGGGACGGGAGGGCCGGGTCACAGATACGCAGTATTTT.

V and J are TRBV7-3 and TRBJ2-3; D might be TRBD1 or TRBD2, each matching 6 bases. This CDR3 has 14 amino acids. Germline V gene lookup returns CDR1 SGHTA and CDR2 FQGTGA. Trimming stripped 0 bases from V and 4 bases from J, with 8 bases between. CDR3: CASSLTRGADTQYF. Here the CDR3 DNA reads TGTGCCAGCAGCTTAACGAGGGGGGCAGATACGCAGTATTTT.

This clonotype was picked up one time. V gene TRBV5-6 combines with J gene TRBJ1-6, with D possibly matching TRBD1 (5 bases). The germline gives CDR1 SGHDT, CDR2 YYEEEE. V lost 4 bases, J lost 4 bases, and 15 bases lay in between. The CDR3 runs 16 residues. The CDR3 DNA is TGTGCCAGCAGCCGACGGGACGGAACATATAATTCACCCCTCCACTTT. It codes for CASSRRDGTYNSPLHF.

CDR3 region: CAISFSGGLGGELFF. The CDR3 DNA sequence: TGTGCCATCAGTTTTAGCGGGGGCCTGGGCGGGGAGCTGTTTTTT. The gene calls are TRBV10-3 and TRBJ2-2; 9 bases are a match to TRBD2. V gave up 5 bases and J gave up 7 bases; unmatched junction bases: 8. Germline V gene data show CDR1 as ENHRY and CDR2 as SYGVKD. The length of the CDR3 is 15 residues.

The rearrangement links TRBV7-2 to TRBJ2-5, with D maybe TRBD1 (6 bases). Near its end, the DNA agrees better with TRBJ2-7, so the J call may be wrong. The CDR3 runs 13 residues. Per germline, CDR1 SGHTA and CDR2 FQGNSA. The CDR3 sequence is CASSLGASIEQYF. DNA of the CDR3: TGTGCCAGCAGTCTGGGGGCTAGTATCGAGCAGTACTTC.

The V and J genes are TRBV30 and TRBJ1-5; D is ambiguous. This CDR3 is built from 12 residues. Germline values: CDR1 GTSNPN, CDR2 SVGIG (reference sequence). The V gene lost 3 bases and the J gene lost 0 bases, with 3 bases spanning the gap. The CDR3: CAWRDSNQPQHF. CDR3 nucleotides: TGTGCCTGGAGGGATAGCAATCAGCCCCAGCATTTT.

This clonotype was counted between two and nine times. V gene TRBV20-1 combines with J gene TRBJ2-7; tentatively, D is TRBD2 (5 bases). Between the trimmed V and J ends, which lost 6 bases and 2 bases, there was a span of 14 bases. The CDR3 loop spans 13 amino acids. CDR1 DFQATT and CDR2 SNEGSKA come from the germline V gene (reference sequence). This CDR3 is CSALRGPTYEQYF. CDR3 in DNA: TGCAGTGCCCTCCGAGGGCCCACCTACGAGCAGTACTTC.

This clonotype was detected a few times. The chain uses TRBV11-2 and TRBJ2-4, with D tentatively TRBD2 (6 bases). Germline V lookup: CDR1 SGHAT, CDR2 FQNNGV. Trimming cost V 0 bases and J 10 bases, with 7 bases left between them. CDR3 length equals 12 residues. The CDR3 region has the DNA TGTGCCAGCAGCTTAGATCGGGAGATTCAGTACTTC. It translates to CASSLDREIQYF.

The chain uses TRBV27 and TRBJ2-1; D is unresolved. The length of the CDR3 is 14 residues. Germline V CDR1 and CDR2: MNHEY, SMNVEV (reference sequence). With 9 bases removed from V and 4 bases from J, the gap between germline ends came to 16 bases. The CDR3 reads CARGPICAYNEQFF. The CDR3 coding sequence is TGTGCCAGGGGCCCCATCTGCGCATACAATGAGCAGTTCTTC.

The chain uses TRBV5-1 and TRBJ2-1; 9 bases line up with TRBD2. CDR1 is SGHRS, CDR2 YFSETQ, per germline. Trimming cost V 0 bases and J 6 bases; bases outside gene matches: 7. CDR3 length: 16 amino acids. CDR3 region: CASSLVISGSGNEQFF. The DNA of the CDR3 is TGCGCCAGCAGCTTGGTGATTAGCGGGAGTGGCAATGAGCAGTTCTTC.

The rearrangement joins TRBV29-1 to TRBJ1-1, with D possibly TRBD1 on 6 matching bases. The V gene lost 4 bases and the J gene lost 9 bases, with 15 bases spanning the gap. In germline, CDR1 is SQVTM, CDR2 ANQGSEA. This CDR3 spans 12 amino acids. The CDR3 DNA is TGCAGCGTTGGGGGGGGGCGAGCCCAAGCTTTCTTT. Its protein is CSVGGGRAQAFF.